Listed here is a single T cell receptor (beta chain). The sample holds a few counts of this clonotype. Which antigen it targets is not known. No much larger clonotype is one base removed from it; base qualities were not supplied. The treatment or condition label here, explained by the study, means: allogeneic hematopoietic cell transplantation with graft depleted of TCRalphabeta T cells and CD19 B cells. The children who served as transplant recipients had been given grafts of TCRalphabeta/CD19-depleted allogeneic hematopoietic cells. This sample stems from a study of T-cell reconstitution after alpha-beta-depleted transplantation in children listed by TCRdb under 2016. In the study overall: Using TCR repertoire profiling, the study quantitatively followed how T-cell immune reconstitution unfolded in children after TCRalphabeta/CD19-depleted allogeneic hematopoietic cell transplantation.

Points the paper makes about the study in general: The high TCRbeta diversity at day 60 in some patients was ascribed to recipient T cells and intrathymic progenitors that had survived conditioning. The apparently early alphabetaT-cell count recovery about two months after transplant was reportedly dependent on only several hundred rapidly expanded clones derived from non-depleted graft cells. Over subsequent months, a decline in hyperexpanded clone frequencies was noted, and after one year, T-cell counts and TCRbeta diversity were mostly ascribed to newly produced T cells.

There are 12 amino acids in the CDR3, from cysteine to phenylalanine inclusive. The read is trimmed to its CDR3 DNA, 36 bases read in frame from base 1. The V end gives up 6 bases and the J end 4 bases, leaving 2 bases in the junction not matched to a gene. Receptors were amplified or captured by PCR. TCRdb records Illumina HiSeq 2500 as the sequencer. TCR libraries were prepared with molecular barcoding, using unique molecular identifiers to normalize TCRbeta repertoire quantification. TCRdb redid the processing of the public reads, applying fastp at Q25 and MiXCR, and retained in-frame beta chains. Each CDR3 protein appears once, grouped with its most common genes and DNA. Across this sample there are about 640,000 distinct CDR3 sequences, with over 10% seen only once. Around 2.2% of the sample goes to the ten largest clones.

The sequence is built from TRBV12-3 or TRBV12-4 and TRBJ2-7; TRBD1 aligns with 8 central bases. The sequencing used PBMCs, mostly from graft donor cells, collected 360 days after TCRalphabeta/CD19-depleted stem cell transplant. The TCR was taken from a male patient younger than 18 who had a stem cell transplant for acute myeloid leukemia, so the T cells may come from the graft donor. The CDR3 region has the sequence CASRNRGYEQYF. The sequence in DNA is TGTGCCAGCAGGAACAGGGGGTACGAGCAGTACTTC.